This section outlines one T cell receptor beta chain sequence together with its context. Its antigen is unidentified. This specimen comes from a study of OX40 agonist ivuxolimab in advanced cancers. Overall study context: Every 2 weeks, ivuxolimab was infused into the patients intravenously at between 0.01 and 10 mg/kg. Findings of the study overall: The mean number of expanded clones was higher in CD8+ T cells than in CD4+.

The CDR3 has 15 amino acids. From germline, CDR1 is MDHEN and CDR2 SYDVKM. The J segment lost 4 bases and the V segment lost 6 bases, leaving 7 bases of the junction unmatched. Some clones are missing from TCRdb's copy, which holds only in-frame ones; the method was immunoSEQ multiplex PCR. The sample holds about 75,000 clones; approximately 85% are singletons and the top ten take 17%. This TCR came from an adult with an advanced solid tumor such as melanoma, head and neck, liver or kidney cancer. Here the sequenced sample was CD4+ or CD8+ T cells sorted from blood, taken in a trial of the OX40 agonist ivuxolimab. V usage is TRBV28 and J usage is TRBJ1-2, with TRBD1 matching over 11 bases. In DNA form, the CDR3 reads TGTGCCAGCAGCAGGACAGGGGGCGTACGCTATGGCTACACCTTC. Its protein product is CASSRTGGVRYGYTF.